This TCR beta chain was recorded in a study of metastatic and nonmetastatic thyroid tumors. Across the whole study: Blood and tumor or nodule tissue repertoires from malignant and benign thyroid patients were compared. Broader study findings: In blood and tumor, TCR beta diversity was reportedly significantly higher in malignant thyroid tumors than in benign nodules.

The CDR3 length is 16 residues. The germline V gene encodes CDR1 DFQATT and CDR2 SNEGSKA (reference sequence). The V gene lost 6 bases and the J gene lost 8 bases, with 28 bases spanning the gap. How the authors handled the data: Construction of a distant-metastasis classifier for papillary thyroid cancer relied on CDR3 differences across clinicopathological groups. With MiXCR, TCRdb reprocessed the PCR reads. The V and J calls follow TCRdb's processing rather than the paper's. The table lists fewer than 16,000 clones, under 25% of them singletons. Treatment of any kind had been given to no patient before thyroid surgery. About this clone: Antigen: not known.

The sample was tumor tissue. V is TRBV20-1 and J is TRBJ1-2; a possible D gene is TRBD1 (6 bases). This TCR was sampled from a female donor with papillary thyroid cancer or a benign thyroid nodule (not recorded which). Some clones in this sample may be carry-over from other donors' samples. CDR3 in DNA: TGCAGTGCGGTACCGGGACAAAAGAGGCACTATGGCGGCTACACCTTC. Translation: CSAVPGQKRHYGGYTF.